Below, 30 T cell receptor beta chains from the same sample are listed, as sequenced in a study of CXCR3-negative and CXCR3-positive naive CD8 T cells. Via 5' RACE with UMI labels, TRB cDNA libraries were prepared. From the 5' RACE reads, TCRdb lists one entry per CDR3 protein and no DNA. The record lists 45,000 to 65,000 distinct CDR3 sequences, of which the ten most abundant hold more than 1.3%. The specimen was naive CXCR3- CD8+ T cells from blood. Documented subset: CD45RO-CCR7+CD27+CD95- naive CD8+ T cells lacking CXCR3 (TNR3-). All receptors derive from a human donor in good health. Some clones in this sample may be carry-over from other donors' samples.

The chain links TRBV7-9 to TRBJ1-1. Germline V gene lookup returns CDR1 SEHNR and CDR2 FQNEAQ (reference sequence). The CDR3 has 14 residues. This CDR3 is CASSGTVQDTEAFF.

J is TRBJ2-1 and V is TRBV29-1. Germline loops: CDR1 SQVTM, CDR2 ANQGSEA. The CDR3 spans 13 residues. The CDR3 reads CSVDWGTYNEQFF.

V is TRBV15 and J is TRBJ2-7; TCRdb's assignment of TRBD1 cannot be checked, as there is no DNA. CDR3 length: 12 amino acids. In germline, CDR1 is LNHNV, CDR2 YYDKDF (reference sequence). CDR3: CATSLSSSEQCF. The full variable domain, with the rest looked up from reference TRBV15 and TRBJ2-7, is DAMVIQNPRYQVTQFGKPVTLSCSQTLNHNVMYWYQQKSSQAPKLLFHYYDKDFNNEADTPDNFQSRRPNTSFCFLDIRSPGLGDTAMYLCATSLSSSEQCFGPGTRLTVT.

V is TRBV27 and J is TRBJ2-3; TCRdb's D gene call, TRBD1, goes unchecked for lack of DNA. Germline assignment: CDR1 MNHEY and CDR2 SMNVEV (reference sequence). The CDR3 is 12 amino acids. CDR3 loop: CASSTTGYTQYF.

V is TRBV28 and J is TRBJ1-5; TCRdb outputs TRBD1, but without DNA this stays unchecked. This CDR3 is built from 14 residues. In germline, CDR1 is MDHEN, CDR2 SYDVKM. The CDR3: CASSSGTGGQPQHF.

This chain links TRBV7-2 with TRBJ2-1; with no DNA, the TCRdb D assignment of TRBD2 cannot be verified. The CDR3 is 15 amino acids. Germline CDR1 SGHTA, CDR2 FQGNSA. The CDR3 spells CASSPGLAGNNEQFF.

The chain uses TRBV28 and TRBJ1-1; absent DNA, TCRdb's TRBD1 call cannot be checked. The CDR3 extends over 13 amino acids. The germline gives CDR1 MDHEN, CDR2 SYDVKM. The CDR3 sequence: CASSPLTGMRAFF.

The chain is built from TRBV28 and TRBJ1-4. CDR3 size: 15 residues. The germline V gene has CDR1 MDHEN and CDR2 SYDVKM. CDR3 protein: CASSLYRESKEKLFF.

The chain uses TRBV6-5 and TRBJ2-7; with no DNA, the TCRdb D assignment of TRBD1 cannot be verified. The CDR3 loop spans 14 amino acids. Germline V gene data show CDR1 as MNHEY and CDR2 as SVGAGI. CDR3 sequence: CASSSGTDIYEQYF.

The rearrangement uses TRBV6-2 or TRBV6-3 and TRBJ2-2; the TRBD2 assignment by TCRdb is unverifiable without DNA. This CDR3 is built from 15 residues. Germline V gene sequence: CDR1 MNHEY, CDR2 SVGEGT. The CDR3 sequence: CASSYSGLATGELFF.

J is TRBJ2-5 and V is TRBV6-5. The CDR3 loop spans 13 amino acids. CDR1 and CDR2 from the germline V gene are MNHEY and SVGAGI. The CDR3 sequence is CASRADHQETQYF.

V is TRBV14 and J is TRBJ1-1; no DNA is available, so the TRBD1 call from TCRdb remains unchecked. CDR1 and CDR2 (germline): SGHDN, FVKESK. This CDR3 comprises 12 residues. The CDR3 region is CASRVEGVGAFF. Based on the CDR3 plus reference TRBV14 and TRBJ1-1, the full variable domain is EAGVTQFPSHSVIEKGQTVTLRCDPISGHDNLYWYRRVMGKEIKFLLHFVKESKQDESGMPNNRFLAERTGGTYSTLKVQPAELEDSGVYFCASRVEGVGAFFGQGTRLTVV.

The chain is built from TRBV6-5 and TRBJ1-2. There are 15 residues in the CDR3. Germline V CDR1 and CDR2: MNHEY, SVGAGI. This CDR3 is CASSYSKGWVGGYTF.

The genes are TRBV4-1 and TRBJ2-1; the D call of TRBD2 rests on TCRdb alone, since no DNA is present to check it. Germline values: CDR1 MGHRA, CDR2 YSYEKL. The CDR3 loop spans 15 amino acids. The CDR3 is CASSQVPAGLNEQFF.

V usage is TRBV7-9 and J usage is TRBJ2-7. Germline V lookup: CDR1 SEHNR, CDR2 FQNEAQ (reference sequence). The CDR3 has 13 residues. CDR3 protein: CASSLANGYEQYF.

This CDR3 reads CASSTPRQGSSYEQYF. This rearrangement joins TRBV7-9 to TRBJ2-7; TCRdb's D call of TRBD1 is untestable without DNA. The CDR3 runs to 16 residues. Germline CDR1 SEHNR, CDR2 FQNEAQ (reference sequence).

The chain combines TRBV20-1 with TRBJ2-1; TCRdb proposes TRBD2, but this gene call is untestable without DNA. The CDR3 extends over 13 amino acids. Germline CDR1 reads DFQATT; CDR2 reads SNEGSKA (reference sequence). CDR3 loop: CSAMLSRSNEQFF.

The chain combines TRBV28 with TRBJ1-4; TCRdb designates TRBD1, a call that cannot be tested without DNA. Germline V lookup: CDR1 MDHEN, CDR2 SYDVKM. CDR3 length equals 15 residues. The CDR3 loop is CASSLLTGQGEKLFF.

The CDR3 sequence is CASSYFGGPNTGELFF. This chain connects TRBV6-6 to TRBJ2-2. The CDR3 is 16 residues long. From germline, CDR1 is MNHNY and CDR2 SVGAGI (reference sequence).

The chain employs TRBV7-2 and TRBJ2-5; TCRdb's D call of TRBD2 is untestable without DNA. CDR1 is SGHTA and CDR2 is FQGNSA in the germline V gene. This CDR3 contains 14 residues. The CDR3 spells CASSPDGQRETQYF.

The chain couples TRBV29-1 to TRBJ2-7; checking the TCRdb D call of TRBD1 is not possible without DNA. The CDR3 has 14 residues. CDR1 and CDR2 from the germline V gene are SQVTM and ANQGSEA. Here the CDR3 reads CSVEIGGPSYEQYF.

This rearrangement joins TRBV6-6 to TRBJ2-5; TCRdb designates TRBD2, a call that cannot be tested without DNA. The length of the CDR3 is 17 residues. Germline CDR1 reads MNHNY; CDR2 reads SVGAGI (reference sequence). The CDR3 loop is CASSYSSSGGGQETQYF.

This chain uses TRBV28 with TRBJ1-4. The germline CDR1 and CDR2 sequences are MDHEN and SYDVKM. This CDR3 spans 14 amino acids. The CDR3 loop is CASTMGMTNEKLFF.

The chain has TRBV27 and TRBJ2-7; TCRdb's assignment of TRBD1 cannot be checked, as there is no DNA. Germline values: CDR1 MNHEY, CDR2 SMNVEV (reference sequence). The CDR3 consists of 13 residues. The CDR3 sequence: CASAEGQEYEQYF.

This chain uses TRBV28 with TRBJ1-1. The CDR3 has 15 amino acids. CDR1 MDHEN and CDR2 SYDVKM come from the germline V gene. CDR3 region: CASSWDARGNTEAFF.

The V call is TRBV28, the J call TRBJ2-1; TCRdb designates TRBD2, a call that cannot be tested without DNA. This CDR3 is built from 14 residues. Germline assignment: CDR1 MDHEN and CDR2 SYDVKM. Here the CDR3 reads CASSGLSGDNEQFF.

The chain uses TRBV7-9 and TRBJ2-3; TCRdb calls TRBD1, which cannot be checked without DNA. Germline CDR1 SEHNR, CDR2 FQNEAQ (reference sequence). The CDR3 is 20 residues long. CDR3 region: CASSLAVPYSNRESTDTQYF. Using reference TRBV7-9 and TRBJ2-3 for the parts outside the CDR3, the full variable domain is DTGVSQNPRHKITKRGQNVTFRCDPISEHNRLYWYRQTLGQGPEFLTYFQNEAQLEKSRLLSDRFSAERPKGSFSTLEIQRTEQGDSAMYLCASSLAVPYSNRESTDTQYFGPGTRLTVL.

V is TRBV14 and J is TRBJ1-2. The germline V gene encodes CDR1 SGHDN and CDR2 FVKESK. The CDR3 totals 13 residues. The CDR3 loop reads CASSQEYTYGYTF.

The chain carries TRBV7-8 and TRBJ2-7; TCRdb indicates TRBD2, and absent DNA this call remains unverified. There are 16 residues in the CDR3. Germline V gene lookup returns CDR1 SGHVS and CDR2 FQNEAQ. CDR3 protein: CASSSDSSGSLYEQYF.

This chain uses TRBV4-3 with TRBJ2-1; TCRdb gives TRBD2 as the D gene, but with no DNA this cannot be confirmed. CDR3 length: 16 residues. Per the germline V gene, CDR1 is LGHNA and CDR2 is YSLEER. The CDR3 protein is CASSSRTTCPADEQFF.